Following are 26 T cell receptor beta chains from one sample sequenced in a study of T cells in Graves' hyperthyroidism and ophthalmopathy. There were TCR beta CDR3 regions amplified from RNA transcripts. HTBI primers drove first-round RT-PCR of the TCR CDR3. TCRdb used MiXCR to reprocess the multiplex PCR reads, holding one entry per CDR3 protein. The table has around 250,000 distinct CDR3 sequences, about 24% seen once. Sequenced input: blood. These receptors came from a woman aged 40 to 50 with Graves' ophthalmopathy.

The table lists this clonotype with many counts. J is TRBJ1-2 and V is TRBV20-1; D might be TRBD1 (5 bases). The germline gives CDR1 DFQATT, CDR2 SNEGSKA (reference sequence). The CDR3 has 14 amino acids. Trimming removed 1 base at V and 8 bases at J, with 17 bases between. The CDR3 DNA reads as TGCAGTGCTAGAGTAGGGGCCAAGGTCCGCGGCTACACCTTC. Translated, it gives CSARVGAKVRGYTF.

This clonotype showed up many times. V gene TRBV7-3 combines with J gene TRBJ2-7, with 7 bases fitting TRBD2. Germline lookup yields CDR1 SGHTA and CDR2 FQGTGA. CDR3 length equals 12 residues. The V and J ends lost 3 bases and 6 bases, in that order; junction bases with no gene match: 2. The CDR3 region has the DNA TGTGCCAGCAGCTTCACGGGGGGCGAGCAGTACTTC. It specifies CASSFTGGEQYF.

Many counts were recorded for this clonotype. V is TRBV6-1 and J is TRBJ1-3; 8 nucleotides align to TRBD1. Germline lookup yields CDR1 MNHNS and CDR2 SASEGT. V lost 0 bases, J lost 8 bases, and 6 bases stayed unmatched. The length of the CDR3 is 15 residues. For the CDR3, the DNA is TGTGCCAGCAGTGAAGCGCTAGGACAGGGTCACACCATATATTTT. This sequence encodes CASSEALGQGHTIYF.

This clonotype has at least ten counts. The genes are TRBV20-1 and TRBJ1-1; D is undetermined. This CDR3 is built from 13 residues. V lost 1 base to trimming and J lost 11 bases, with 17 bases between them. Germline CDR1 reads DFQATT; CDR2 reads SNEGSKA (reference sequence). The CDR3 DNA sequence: TGCAGTGCTAGAGGTCCGGATGCAGTCTGGGCTTTCTTT. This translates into CSARGPDAVWAFF.

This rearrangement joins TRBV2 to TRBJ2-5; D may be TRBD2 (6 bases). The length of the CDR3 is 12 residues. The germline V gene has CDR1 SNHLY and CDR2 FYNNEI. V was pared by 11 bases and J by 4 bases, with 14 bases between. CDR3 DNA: TGTGCCGGGGGGACGCGCGGAGAGACCCAGTACTTC. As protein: CAGGTRGETQYF.

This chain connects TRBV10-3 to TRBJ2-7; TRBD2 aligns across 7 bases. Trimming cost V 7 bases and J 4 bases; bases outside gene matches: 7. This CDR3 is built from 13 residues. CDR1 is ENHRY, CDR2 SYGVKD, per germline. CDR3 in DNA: TGTGCCATCACTCAGCGGGAAGGATACGAGCAGTACTTC. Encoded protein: CAITQREGYEQYF.

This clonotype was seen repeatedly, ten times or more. CDR3: CASIALGGLPSYEQYF. CDR3 nucleotide sequence: TGTGCCAGCATTGCTCTAGGAGGGCTCCCGTCCTACGAGCAGTACTTC. The chain joins TRBV28 to TRBJ2-7; D is possibly TRBD2 (6 bases). CDR3 length: 16 residues. V was cut by 7 bases and J by 1 base, with 20 bases left in between. Germline CDR1 and CDR2: MDHEN and SYDVKM.

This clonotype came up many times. The CDR3 here is CSASIETQYF. CDR3 coding DNA: TGCAGTGCTAGCATAGAGACCCAGTACTTC. The chain has TRBV20-1 and TRBJ2-5, with D hard to call. The germline gives CDR1 DFQATT, CDR2 SNEGSKA (reference sequence). Trimming stripped 3 bases from V and 4 bases from J, with 3 bases between. The CDR3 sequence is 10 residues long.

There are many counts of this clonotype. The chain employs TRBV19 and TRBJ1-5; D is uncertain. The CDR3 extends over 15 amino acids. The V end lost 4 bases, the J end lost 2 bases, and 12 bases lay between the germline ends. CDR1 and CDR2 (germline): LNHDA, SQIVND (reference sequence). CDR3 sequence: CASSTSTAGNQPQHF. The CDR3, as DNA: TGTGCCAGTAGTACCTCAACCGCGGGCAATCAGCCCCAGCATTTT.

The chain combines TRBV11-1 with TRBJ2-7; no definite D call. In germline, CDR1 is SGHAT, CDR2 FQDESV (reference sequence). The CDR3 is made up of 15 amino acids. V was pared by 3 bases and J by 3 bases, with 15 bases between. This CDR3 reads CASSLASAIYYEQYF. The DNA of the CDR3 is TGTGCCAGCAGCTTGGCGTCGGCTATCTACTACGAGCAGTACTTC.

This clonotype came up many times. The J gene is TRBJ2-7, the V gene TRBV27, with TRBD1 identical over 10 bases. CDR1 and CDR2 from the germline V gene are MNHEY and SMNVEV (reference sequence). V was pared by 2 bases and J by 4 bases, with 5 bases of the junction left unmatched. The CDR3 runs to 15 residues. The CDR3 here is CASSLRGTGVYEQYF. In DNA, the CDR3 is TGTGCCAGCAGTTTACGAGGGACAGGGGTTTACGAGCAGTACTTC.

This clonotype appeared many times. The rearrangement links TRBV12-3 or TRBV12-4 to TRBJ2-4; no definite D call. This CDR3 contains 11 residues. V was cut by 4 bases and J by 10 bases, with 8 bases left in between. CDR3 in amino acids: CASSSQFIQYF. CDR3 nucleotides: TGTGCCAGCAGTTCACAGTTTATTCAGTACTTC.

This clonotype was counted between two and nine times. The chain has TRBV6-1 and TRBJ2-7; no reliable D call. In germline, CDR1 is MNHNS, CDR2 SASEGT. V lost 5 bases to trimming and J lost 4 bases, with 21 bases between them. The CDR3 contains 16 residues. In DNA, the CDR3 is TGTGCCAGCAGTCAATATTTTAGTGCTTTGGAGTACGAGCAGTACTTC. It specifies CASSQYFSALEYEQYF.

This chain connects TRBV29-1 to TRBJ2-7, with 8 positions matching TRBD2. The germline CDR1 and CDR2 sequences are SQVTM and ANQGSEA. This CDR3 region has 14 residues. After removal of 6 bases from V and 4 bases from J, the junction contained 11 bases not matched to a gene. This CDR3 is CSVALGLAQYEQYF. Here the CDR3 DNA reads TGCAGCGTGGCCTTAGGACTAGCTCAGTACGAGCAGTACTTC.

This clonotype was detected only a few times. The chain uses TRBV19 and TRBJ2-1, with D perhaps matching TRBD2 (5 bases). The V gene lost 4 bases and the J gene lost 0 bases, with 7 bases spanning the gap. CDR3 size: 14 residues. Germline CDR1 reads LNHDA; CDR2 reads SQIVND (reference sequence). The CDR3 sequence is CASSRGYSYNEQFF. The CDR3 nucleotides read TGTGCCAGTAGTAGAGGGTACTCCTACAATGAGCAGTTCTTC.

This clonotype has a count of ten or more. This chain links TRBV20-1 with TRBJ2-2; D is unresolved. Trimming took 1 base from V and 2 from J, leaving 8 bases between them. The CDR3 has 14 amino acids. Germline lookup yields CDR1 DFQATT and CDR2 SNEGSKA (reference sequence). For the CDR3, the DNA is TGCAGTGCTAGAGCGCACTTAAACACCGGGGAGCTGTTTTTT. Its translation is CSARAHLNTGELFF.

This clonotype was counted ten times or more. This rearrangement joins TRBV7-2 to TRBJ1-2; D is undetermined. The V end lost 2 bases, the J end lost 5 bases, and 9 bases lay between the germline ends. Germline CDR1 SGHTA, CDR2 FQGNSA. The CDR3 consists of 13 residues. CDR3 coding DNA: TGTGCCAGCAGCTTACGGGGTCTGTATGGCTACACCTTC. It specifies CASSLRGLYGYTF.

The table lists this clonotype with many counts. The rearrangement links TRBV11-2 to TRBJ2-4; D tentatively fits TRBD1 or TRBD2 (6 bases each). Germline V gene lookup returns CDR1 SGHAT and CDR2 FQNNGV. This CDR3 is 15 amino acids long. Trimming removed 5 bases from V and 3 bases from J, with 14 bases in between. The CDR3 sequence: CASSPIRGGKNIQYF. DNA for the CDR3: TGTGCCAGCAGCCCGATCAGGGGAGGCAAAAACATTCAGTACTTC.

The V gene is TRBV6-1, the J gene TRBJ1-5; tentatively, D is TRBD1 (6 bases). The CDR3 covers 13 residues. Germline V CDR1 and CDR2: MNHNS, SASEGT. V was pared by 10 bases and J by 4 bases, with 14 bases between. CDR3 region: CAIGRDKNQPQHF. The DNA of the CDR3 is TGTGCCATCGGCCGGGACAAGAATCAGCCCCAGCATTTT.

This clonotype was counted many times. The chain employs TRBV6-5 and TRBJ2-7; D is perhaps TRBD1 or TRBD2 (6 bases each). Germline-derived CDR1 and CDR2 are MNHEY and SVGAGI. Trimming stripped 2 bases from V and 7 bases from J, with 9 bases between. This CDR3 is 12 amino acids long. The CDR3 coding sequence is TGTGCCAGCAGTTACCAGGGGAGGGAGCAGTACTTC. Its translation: CASSYQGREQYF.

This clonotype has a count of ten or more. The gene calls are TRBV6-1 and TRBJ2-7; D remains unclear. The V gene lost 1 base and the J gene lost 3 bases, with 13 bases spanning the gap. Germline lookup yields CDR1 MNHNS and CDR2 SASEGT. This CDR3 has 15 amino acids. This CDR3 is CASSEVGQGYYEQYF. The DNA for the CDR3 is TGTGCCAGCAGTGAAGTAGGTCAAGGCTACTACGAGCAGTACTTC.

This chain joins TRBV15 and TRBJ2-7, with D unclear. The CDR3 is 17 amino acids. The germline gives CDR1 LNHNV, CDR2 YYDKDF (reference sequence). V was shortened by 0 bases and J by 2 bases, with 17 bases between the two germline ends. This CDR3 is CATSREGRSGRTYEQYF. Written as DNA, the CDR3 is TGTGCCACCAGCAGAGAAGGGCGGTCAGGAAGAACCTACGAGCAGTACTTC.

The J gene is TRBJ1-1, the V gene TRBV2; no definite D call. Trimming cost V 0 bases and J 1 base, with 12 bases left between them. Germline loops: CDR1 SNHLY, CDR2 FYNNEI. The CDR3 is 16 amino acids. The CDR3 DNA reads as TGTGCCAGCAGTGAAGCGCTTGGCAGGCCGAACACTGAAGCTTTCTTT. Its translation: CASSEALGRPNTEAFF.

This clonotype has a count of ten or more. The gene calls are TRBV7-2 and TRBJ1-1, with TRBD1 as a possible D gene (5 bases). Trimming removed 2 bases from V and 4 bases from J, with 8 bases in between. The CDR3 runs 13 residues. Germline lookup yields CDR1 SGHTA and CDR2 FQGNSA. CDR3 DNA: TGTGCCAGCAGCTTACTGGGGGTCACTGAAGCTTTCTTT. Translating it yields CASSLLGVTEAFF.

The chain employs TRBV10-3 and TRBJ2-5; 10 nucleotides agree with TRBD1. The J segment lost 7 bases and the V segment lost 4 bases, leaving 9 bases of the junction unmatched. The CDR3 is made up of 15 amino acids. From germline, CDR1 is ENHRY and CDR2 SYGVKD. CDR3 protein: CAISGGDRGEGTQYF. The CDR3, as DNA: TGTGCCATCAGTGGTGGGGACAGGGGAGAGGGGACCCAGTACTTC.

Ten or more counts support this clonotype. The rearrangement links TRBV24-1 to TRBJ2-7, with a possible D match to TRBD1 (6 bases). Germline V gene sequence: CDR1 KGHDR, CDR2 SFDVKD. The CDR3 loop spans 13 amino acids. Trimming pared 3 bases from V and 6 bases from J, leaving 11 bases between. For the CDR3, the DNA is TGTGCCACCAGTGATCCGGGACATGGCGAGCAGTACTTC. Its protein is CATSDPGHGEQYF.